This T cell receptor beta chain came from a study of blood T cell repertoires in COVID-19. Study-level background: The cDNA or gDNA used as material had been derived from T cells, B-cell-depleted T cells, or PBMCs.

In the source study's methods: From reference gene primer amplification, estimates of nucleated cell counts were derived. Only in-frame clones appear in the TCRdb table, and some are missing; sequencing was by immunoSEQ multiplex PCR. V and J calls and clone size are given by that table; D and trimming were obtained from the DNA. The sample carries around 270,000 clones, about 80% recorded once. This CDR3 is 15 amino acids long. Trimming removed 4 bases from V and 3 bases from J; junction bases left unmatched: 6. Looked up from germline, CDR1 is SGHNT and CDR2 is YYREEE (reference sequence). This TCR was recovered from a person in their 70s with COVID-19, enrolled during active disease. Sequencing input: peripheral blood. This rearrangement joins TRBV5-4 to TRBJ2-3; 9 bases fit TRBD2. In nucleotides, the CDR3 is TGTGCCAGCAGCCATAAGCGGGGGGAAACAGATACGCAGTATTTT. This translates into CASSHKRGETDTQYF.